This is a list of T cell receptor beta chains from one sample in a study of T cells in Graves' hyperthyroidism and ophthalmopathy. TCRdb passed the multiplex PCR reads through MiXCR, listing each CDR3 protein once. The table lists over 250,000 distinct CDR3 sequences, roughly 15% of them singletons. The sample consisted of blood. These receptors were collected from a woman aged 40 to 50 with Graves' ophthalmopathy. Each CDR3 is given with its conserved first and last residue. Each record gives: V gene, clone size, D gene, J gene, CDR3 protein, CDR3 DNA. The D gene is left open where the match is weak. The size field is filled for only some rows; it gives once, few, many or a size class.

TRBV2,many,.,TRBJ1-4,CASSYSGWDRGHFNEKLFF,TGTGCCAGCAGTTATAGCGGATGGGACCGAGGTCACTTTAATGAAAAACTGTTTTTT
TRBV6-1,many,.,TRBJ2-2,CASSEQSRANTGELFF,TGTGCCAGCAGTGAACAGTCTAGAGCGAACACCGGGGAGCTGTTTTTT
TRBV3-1,many,.,TRBJ1-1,CASSQGLARTEAFF,TGTGCCAGCAGCCAAGGATTGGCGAGAACTGAAGCTTTCTTT
TRBV7-2,many,.,TRBJ1-3,CASSLGAGYGNTIYF,TGTGCCAGCAGCTTAGGGGCGGGGTATGGAAACACCATATATTTT
TRBV5-1,.,.,TRBJ2-3,CASSPSAGDTQYF,TGCGCCAGCAGCCCTTCCGCGGGGGATACGCAGTATTTT
TRBV20-1,once,TRBD1,TRBJ1-5,CSASIRQGNQPQHF,TGCAGTGCCTCAATCCGACAGGGTAATCAGCCCCAGCATTTT
TRBV7-9,.,TRBD2,TRBJ2-7,CASSFHGGVRDEQYF,TGTGCCAGCAGCTTTCATGGGGGGGTCAGGGACGAGCAGTACTTC
TRBV7-8,many,TRBD2,TRBJ2-3,CASSLTSGWSTDTQYF,TGTGCCAGCAGCCTGACTAGCGGGTGGAGCACAGATACGCAGTATTTT
TRBV20-1,many,TRBD2,TRBJ2-1,CSARGLAGGLTYNEQFF,TGCAGTGCTCGGGGACTAGCGGGGGGCCTTACCTACAATGAGCAGTTCTTC
TRBV27,many,TRBD2,TRBJ2-3,CASSARLAVDPDTQYF,TGTGCCAGCAGTGCTAGACTAGCGGTAGACCCAGATACGCAGTATTTT
TRBV2,few,.,TRBJ1-3,CASSEALQGSGNTIYF,TGTGCCAGCAGTGAAGCGCTACAGGGCTCAGGAAACACCATATATTTT
TRBV20-1,many,.,TRBJ1-3,CSASAPGNTIYF,TGCAGTGCTAGTGCGCCCGGAAACACCATATATTTT
TRBV12-3/TRBV12-4,many,TRBD1,TRBJ1-1,CASIPNRGPEAFF,TGTGCCAGCATCCCTAACAGGGGGCCTGAAGCTTTCTTT
TRBV27,few,TRBD2,TRBJ2-2,CASSKSPLLAGGPGGELFF,TGTGCCAGCAGTAAATCCCCTTTACTAGCGGGGGGGCCAGGTGGGGAGCTGTTTTTT
TRBV28,many,.,TRBJ2-1,CASSLYPGGEQFF,TGTGCCAGCAGTTTATACCCCGGAGGAGAGCAGTTCTTC
TRBV29-1,many,.,TRBJ2-3,CSVGQTTDTQYF,TGCAGCGTTGGCCAGACCACAGATACGCAGTATTTT
TRBV20-1,many,.,TRBJ1-1,CSAPPSRHLNTEAFF,TGCAGTGCCCCCCCGTCAAGGCATCTGAACACTGAAGCTTTCTTT
TRBV2,many,TRBD1,TRBJ1-1,CASRIGTDTEAFF,TGTGCCAGCAGGATCGGGACAGACACTGAAGCTTTCTTT
TRBV10-1,many,.,TRBJ1-5,CASSAVGNQPQHF,TGCGCCAGCAGTGCGGTCGGCAATCAGCCCCAGCATTTT
TRBV27,many,TRBD1,TRBJ1-2,CASSLSGQGRNYGYTF,TGTGCCAGCAGTTTATCCGGACAGGGGAGAAACTATGGCTACACCTTC
TRBV6-1,.,.,TRBJ1-3,CASSEHGNTIYF,TGTGCCAGCAGTGAACATGGAAACACCATATATTTT
TRBV24-1,few,TRBD2,TRBJ2-5,CATSDSRASAGGPRETQYF,TGTGCCACCAGTGATTCCCGGGCTTCTGCGGGAGGGCCTAGGGAGACCCAGTACTTC
TRBV2,many,.,TRBJ2-7,CASSGGRHSYEQYF,TGTGCCAGCAGCGGGGGACGGCACTCCTACGAGCAGTACTTC
TRBV6-1,few,.,TRBJ2-3,CASSEKGPQYF,TGTGCCAGCAGTGAAAAGGGGCCGCAGTATTTT
TRBV24-1,few,.,TRBJ1-5,CATSDFRGLGLLGNQPQHF,TGTGCCACCAGTGATTTTAGGGGACTCGGTCTTCTTGGCAATCAGCCCCAGCATTTT
TRBV7-9,.,TRBD1,TRBJ1-2,CASSLLGQAVSDGYTF,TGTGCCAGCAGCTTACTGGGACAGGCAGTTTCTGATGGCTACACCTTC
TRBV27,many,TRBD2,TRBJ2-1,CASSPVTSGIGSYNEQFF,TGTGCCAGCAGTCCCGTGACTAGCGGGATAGGGTCCTACAATGAGCAGTTCTTC
TRBV7-2,.,.,TRBJ2-7,CASSLVGLNYEQYF,TGTGCCAGCAGCTTAGTTGGGCTAAACTACGAGCAGTACTTC
TRBV12-5,many,TRBD1,TRBJ1-2,CASGLVLGQGPPNYGYTF,TGTGCTAGTGGTTTGGTACTGGGACAGGGGCCACCTAACTATGGCTACACCTTC
TRBV3-1,.,.,TRBJ1-5,CASSQGKGNGPQHF,TGTGCCAGCAGCCAAGGGAAAGGCAACGGGCCCCAGCATTTT
TRBV6-1,.,.,TRBJ2-1,CASSEEGSSYNEQFF,TGTGCCAGCAGTGAAGAAGGGAGCTCCTACAATGAGCAGTTCTTC
TRBV6-5,.,.,TRBJ1-2,CVSSYSGTGGSGYTF,TGTGTCAGCAGTTACTCGGGTACAGGTGGCTCGGGCTACACCTTC
TRBV10-2,many,.,TRBJ1-1,CASSESPSSEAFF,TGCGCCAGCAGTGAGTCCCCTTCCTCCGAAGCTTTCTTT
TRBV5-1,few,TRBD1,TRBJ1-4,CASSLALGQGGEKLFF,TGCGCCAGCAGCTTGGCCTTGGGACAGGGTGGCGAAAAACTGTTTTTT
TRBV6-1,.,TRBD1,TRBJ1-2,CASRFYRGQANYGYTF,TGTGCCAGCAGATTCTACAGGGGACAAGCTAACTATGGCTACACCTTC
TRBV12-5,many,.,TRBJ2-5,CASGQPTIGGETQYF,TGTGCTAGTGGTCAGCCCACCATAGGGGGAGAGACCCAGTACTTC
TRBV19,many,.,TRBJ2-7,CASSRTFPTYGYEQYF,TGTGCCAGTAGTAGAACCTTCCCGACATATGGGTACGAGCAGTACTTC
TRBV19,few,TRBD1,TRBJ1-5,CASTTGDWVQPQHF,TGTGCCAGTACCACAGGGGATTGGGTGCAGCCCCAGCATTTT
TRBV6-1,.,.,TRBJ2-5,CAGRSGQETQYF,TGTGCCGGCCGGAGCGGCCAAGAGACCCAGTACTTC
TRBV27,many,.,TRBJ1-5,CASSSQSYQPQHF,TGTGCCAGCAGCTCACAGTCTTATCAGCCCCAGCATTTT
TRBV6-1,many,TRBD1,TRBJ1-6,CASSEGQGFSPLHF,TGTGCCAGCAGTGAAGGACAGGGGTTTTCACCCCTCCACTTT
TRBV27,.,.,TRBJ2-7,CASSLSEGALSYEQYF,TGTGCCAGCAGTTTATCGGAGGGGGCTCTCTCCTACGAGCAGTACTTC
TRBV20-1,many,.,TRBJ1-2,CSAREMLGQAYGYTF,TGCAGTGCTAGAGAGATGCTTGGGCAGGCCTATGGCTACACCTTC
TRBV25-1,.,.,TRBJ2-1,CASSELGGVGNEQFF,TGTGCCAGCAGTGAACTCGGTGGCGTTGGCAATGAGCAGTTCTTC
TRBV28,few,.,TRBJ1-2,CASSLDRLANYGYTF,TGTGCCAGCAGCTTAGACAGACTAGCTAACTATGGCTACACCTTC
TRBV5-6,many,.,TRBJ2-3,CASSHWPGVDTQYF,TGTGCCAGCAGCCACTGGCCAGGGGTGGATACGCAGTATTTT
TRBV7-2,few,.,TRBJ1-2,CASSLAAQGGGNGYTF,TGTGCCAGCAGCTTAGCGGCTCAGGGAGGGGGAAATGGCTACACCTTC
TRBV5-1,.,TRBD1,TRBJ2-3,CASSLRQGGTDTQYF,TGCGCCAGCAGCTTACGACAGGGCGGCACAGATACGCAGTATTTT
TRBV12-3/TRBV12-4,many,.,TRBJ2-2,CASRPSPLGPTGELFF,TGTGCCAGCAGACCTTCTCCGCTAGGGCCCACCGGGGAGCTGTTTTTT
TRBV2,many,.,TRBJ1-6,CASRGGLAGSPLHF,TGTGCCAGCAGGGGGGGACTTGCTGGTTCACCCCTCCACTTT
TRBV5-1,.,.,TRBJ2-5,CASSLDPVGRQETQYF,TGCGCCAGCAGCTTGGATCCCGTGGGGCGGCAAGAGACCCAGTACTTC
TRBV27,few,.,TRBJ2-3,CASRDRSTDTQYF,TGTGCCAGCCGGGACCGTAGCACAGATACGCAGTATTTT
TRBV20-1,many,.,TRBJ1-1,CSAPEFRAETEAFF,TGCAGTGCCCCGGAGTTCAGGGCGGAGACTGAAGCTTTCTTT
TRBV24-1,many,TRBD1,TRBJ1-2,CATSDTGAGGYTF,TGTGCCACCAGTGATACAGGGGCGGGCGGCTACACCTTC
TRBV29-1,.,.,TRBJ2-1,CGAGLRVGGNEQFF,TGCGGCGCCGGGCTTAGGGTCGGGGGAAATGAGCAGTTCTTC